This passage covers 32 T cell receptor beta chains from one sample sequenced in a study of T cell repertoires in cytomegalovirus infection. No cognate antigen is known for these TCRs. TCRdb redid the calling of the reads with MiXCR, one entry per CDR3 protein. The sample shows about 770,000 distinct CDR3 sequences, around 29% of them seen only once. Sequences were derived from cultured CD8+ T cells from PBMCs, sampled from culture after CMV antigen stimulation. All receptors come from a human donor in good health (CMV status not recorded). Some clones in this sample may be carry-over from other donors' samples.

This clonotype came up a few times. The J gene is TRBJ2-1, the V gene TRBV6-8, with 10 bases fitting TRBD2. The CDR3 loop spans 16 amino acids. The V segment lost 4 bases and the J segment 8 bases; nucleotides outside the gene matches: 11. Germline values: CDR1 MNHGY, CDR2 SAAAGT. The CDR3: CASSSQAGGPRDEQFF. The CDR3 bases are TGTGCCAGCAGTTCTCAAGCGGGGGGGCCTCGGGATGAGCAGTTCTTC.

This clonotype was picked up many times. The rearrangement links TRBV7-8 to TRBJ2-7; TRBD1 aligns across 12 bases. The germline V gene has CDR1 SGHVS and CDR2 FQNEAQ. The CDR3 has 16 amino acids. After removal of 1 base from V and 6 bases from J, the junction contained 7 bases not matched to a gene. The CDR3 coding sequence is TGTGCCAGCAGCTTAGGGGGGGGGACAGGGGGCGCCGAGCAGTACTTC. Protein product: CASSLGGGTGGAEQYF.

V gene TRBV29-1 combines with J gene TRBJ2-5, with 7 bases lining up with TRBD1. The CDR3 runs to 12 residues. Germline trimming cut 5 bases from V and 3 bases from J; bases unmatched to any gene: 3. Germline V CDR1 and CDR2: SQVTM, ANQGSEA. The CDR3 sequence: CSVTTGEETQYF. The CDR3, as DNA: TGCAGCGTTACAACAGGGGAAGAGACCCAGTACTTC.

V is TRBV7-8 and J is TRBJ2-7; D may match TRBD1 or TRBD2 (5 bases each). Per the germline V gene, CDR1 is SGHVS and CDR2 is FQNEAQ. This CDR3 region has 15 residues. V lost 5 bases and J lost 0, with 14 bases in between. In DNA form, the CDR3 reads TGTGCCAGCAGCCTAGGGGCAGGGAGCTCCTACGAGCAGTACGTC. Residues: CASSLGAGSSYEQYV.

This clonotype was counted only a few times. The chain uses TRBV11-1 and TRBJ1-1, with D possibly being TRBD1 (6 bases). Germline loops: CDR1 SGHAT, CDR2 FQDESV (reference sequence). The CDR3 totals 17 residues. Trimming left V 1 base short and J 0 bases short, with 15 bases between. The CDR3 loop is CASSLERGGPLNTEAFF. The DNA for the CDR3 is TGTGCCAGCAGCTTAGAGAGGGGGGGCCCTTTGAACACTGAAGCTTTCTTT.

This chain joins TRBV5-5 and TRBJ1-1; perhaps TRBD1 as D (5 bases). Germline CDR1 and CDR2: SGHKS and YYEKEE (reference sequence). Trimming stripped 0 bases from V and 1 base from J, with 13 bases between. The CDR3 has 16 residues. CDR3 nucleotide sequence: TGTGCCAGCAGCTTGGGCCGTGGGGCAGGGAACACTGAAGCTTTCTTT. Residues: CASSLGRGAGNTEAFF.

V and J are TRBV10-3 and TRBJ1-5; TRBD1 might be the D (6 bases). The CDR3 sequence is 13 residues long. Germline loops: CDR1 ENHRY, CDR2 SYGVKD. V was pared by 3 bases and J by 5 bases, with 8 bases between. The CDR3 coding sequence is TGTGCCATCAGTGAAGGGGGGTATCAGCCCCAGCATTTT. Protein sequence: CAISEGGYQPQHF.

This clonotype was observed a handful of times. The chain couples TRBV19 to TRBJ1-1; D unresolved. The germline gives CDR1 LNHDA, CDR2 SQIVND (reference sequence). V lost 1 base and J lost 3, with 12 bases in between. The CDR3 spans 15 residues. DNA for the CDR3: TGTGCCAGTAGTATAGTCGGGTTGGCGGACACTGAAGCTTTCTTT. Its protein product is CASSIVGLADTEAFF.

This clonotype was counted many times. The chain carries TRBV5-6 and TRBJ2-7, with D maybe TRBD1 (5 bases). The V and J ends lost 2 bases and 5 bases respectively, with 14 bases between them. Germline CDR1 SGHDT, CDR2 YYEEEE. This CDR3 region has 14 residues. DNA of the CDR3: TGTGCCAGCAGCTTCGACAGACCGTCCGACGAGCAGTACTTC. This gives the protein CASSFDRPSDEQYF.

V and J are TRBV9 and TRBJ2-2, with 10 positions matching TRBD2. The CDR3 sequence is 18 residues long. V gave up 0 bases and J gave up 2 bases; unmatched junction bases: 7. Germline V gene sequence: CDR1 SGDLS, CDR2 YYNGEE. CDR3 amino acids: CASSVDLAGVPNTGELFF. The CDR3 coding sequence is TGTGCCAGCAGCGTAGATCTAGCGGGGGTCCCTAACACCGGGGAGCTGTTTTTT.

The chain links TRBV10-3 to TRBJ2-1; 7 nucleotides align to TRBD2. Germline CDR1 reads ENHRY; CDR2 reads SYGVKD. CDR3 length equals 12 residues. The V gene end was trimmed by 10 bases and the J gene end by 8 bases; junction bases not matched to a gene: 8. The CDR3 loop is CATYGGMDEQFF. CDR3 nucleotides: TGTGCCACGTACGGGGGGATGGATGAGCAGTTCTTC.

This clonotype was picked up a small number of times. The chain has TRBV6-5 and TRBJ2-1; 11 bases are a match to TRBD2. The CDR3 sequence is 17 residues long. Trimming removed 3 bases from V and 2 bases from J; junction bases left unmatched: 6. Looked up from germline, CDR1 is MNHEY and CDR2 is SVGAGI. In nucleotides, the CDR3 is TGTGCCAGCAGTTATTCAGTAGCGGGGGGGCCCTACAATGAGCAGTTCTTC. Protein sequence: CASSYSVAGGPYNEQFF.

This clonotype was picked up a small number of times. The chain employs TRBV10-3 and TRBJ2-5; 9 positions agree with TRBD1. The CDR3 loop spans 15 amino acids. From germline, CDR1 is ENHRY and CDR2 SYGVKD. Germline trimming cut 5 bases from V and 1 base from J; bases unmatched to any gene: 5. The CDR3 region has the DNA TGTGCCATCAGTTTTGGGACAGGGACCCAAGAGACCCAGTACTTC. It is translated as CAISFGTGTQETQYF.

A few counts support this clonotype. The chain recombines TRBV7-6 with TRBJ2-1; 7 bases fit TRBD1. CDR1 SGHVS and CDR2 FNYEAQ come from the germline V gene. V was clipped by 5 bases and J by 1 base; unmatched bases: 2. The CDR3 has 14 residues. CDR3 in DNA: TGTGCCAGCAGCCAACAGGGGTCCTACAATGAGCAGTTCTTC. As protein: CASSQQGSYNEQFF.

There are a few counts of this clonotype. The chain recombines TRBV13 with TRBJ2-1; D not certain. V was trimmed by 0 bases and J by 1 base, leaving 7 bases between them. Germline assignment: CDR1 PRHDT and CDR2 FYEKMQ (reference sequence). The CDR3 spans 15 residues. Here the CDR3 reads CASSLGALSYNEQFF. For the CDR3, the DNA is TGTGCCAGCAGCTTAGGGGCACTTTCCTACAATGAGCAGTTCTTC.

DNA for the CDR3: TGTGCCAGCAGCCTTGACAGCCACACAGATACGCAGTATTTT. Amino acid sequence: CASSLDSHTDTQYF. The chain employs TRBV7-3 and TRBJ2-3, with a tentative D call TRBD1 (5 bases). There are 14 residues in the CDR3. In germline, CDR1 is SGHTA, CDR2 FQGTGA. Trimming removed 5 bases from V and 2 bases from J, with 11 bases in between.

This clonotype was seen a single time. One end of the junction does not line up with germline, which may come from a read error. CDR3 amino acids: CASSSPDSPLGACF. CDR3 bases: TGTGCCAGCAGCTCCCCCGACAGTCCCCTCGGGGCTTGCTTT. The rearrangement links TRBV7-2 to TRBJ1-1; tentatively, D is TRBD1 (5 bases). The germline V gene has CDR1 SGHTA and CDR2 FQGNSA. This CDR3 has 14 amino acids.

The chain has TRBV6-1 and TRBJ2-2; D unclear. Germline lookup yields CDR1 MNHNS and CDR2 SASEGT. CDR3 length: 18 residues. V dropped 0 bases and J dropped 1 base, with 15 bases sitting between them. The CDR3 region is CASSEAVLVQENTGELFF. CDR3 nucleotide sequence: TGTGCCAGCAGTGAAGCGGTCCTCGTCCAAGAGAACACCGGGGAGCTGTTTTTT.

This clonotype was counted many times. The chain links TRBV7-2 to TRBJ1-1, with 9 nucleotides matching TRBD1. V gave up 5 bases and J gave up 2 bases; unmatched junction bases: 6. This CDR3 contains 15 residues. Germline V CDR1 and CDR2: SGHTA, FQGNSA. The CDR3 here is CASSRYRGLNTEAFF. The CDR3 DNA reads TGTGCCAGCAGCCGATACAGGGGGCTAAACACTGAAGCTTTCTTT.

The chain joins TRBV11-2 to TRBJ2-3, with no clear D. There are 16 residues in the CDR3. Trimming removed 1 base at V and 1 base at J, with 12 bases between. Germline V lookup: CDR1 SGHAT, CDR2 FQNNGV. The CDR3 sequence is CASSLGPRRGTDTQYF. DNA of the CDR3: TGTGCCAGCAGCTTAGGGCCCCGCCGCGGCACAGATACGCAGTATTTT.

This clonotype has just a few counts. The V call is TRBV4-1, the J call TRBJ2-3, with D unresolved. The CDR3 covers 14 residues. Germline lookup yields CDR1 MGHRA and CDR2 YSYEKL. Deletions cut 1 base from V and 0 bases from J, with 5 bases between. The CDR3 loop is CASSQGPSTDTQYF. Here the CDR3 DNA reads TGCGCCAGCAGCCAAGGCCCTAGCACAGATACGCAGTATTTT.

This chain uses TRBV4-1 with TRBJ1-1; TRBD1 agrees at 10 bases. V lost 7 bases, J lost 4 bases, and 6 bases stayed unmatched. Per germline, CDR1 MGHRA and CDR2 YSYEKL. This CDR3 region has 14 residues. CDR3 sequence reads: CASNQDRGATEAFF. In DNA form, the CDR3 reads TGCGCCAGCAACCAGGACAGGGGGGCCACTGAAGCTTTCTTT.

The chain links TRBV27 to TRBJ1-2, with 9 nucleotides matching TRBD1. This CDR3 contains 14 residues. Per germline, CDR1 MNHEY and CDR2 SMNVEV (reference sequence). V trimming: 3 bases; J trimming: 5 bases; junction bases outside the gene matches: 4. The CDR3 DNA follows: TGTGCCAGCAGTTTCCAGGACAGGGGTTATGGCTACACCTTC. Encoded protein: CASSFQDRGYGYTF.

This clonotype has just a few counts. The chain recombines TRBV20-1 with TRBJ2-1; 8 nucleotides agree with TRBD2. Looked up from germline, CDR1 is DFQATT and CDR2 is SNEGSKA (reference sequence). The CDR3 totals 15 residues. After removal of 3 bases from V and 5 bases from J, the junction contained 9 bases not matched to a gene. The CDR3 spells CSASPQAGANNEQFF. CDR3 bases: TGCAGTGCTAGCCCCCAAGCGGGGGCGAACAATGAGCAGTTCTTC.

This clonotype occurred once. This chain links TRBV29-1 with TRBJ2-5, with D perhaps TRBD1 (6 bases). CDR1 is SQVTM and CDR2 is ANQGSEA in the germline V gene. The CDR3 extends over 12 amino acids. The V end was cut by 5 bases, the J end by 7 bases, with 14 bases between. This CDR3 is CSVSGAPGTQYF. CDR3 sequence (DNA): TGCAGCGTTTCAGGGGCCCCCGGGACCCAGTACTTC.

The chain has TRBV20-1 and TRBJ2-3; D remains unclear. The germline V and J ends were trimmed by 3 bases and 4 bases, with 11 bases remaining between them. Germline CDR1 reads DFQATT; CDR2 reads SNEGSKA (reference sequence). CDR3 length equals 13 residues. The CDR3 sequence is CSASASVPDTQYF. The CDR3 DNA reads TGCAGTGCTAGTGCTAGTGTCCCAGATACGCAGTATTTT.

This clonotype was observed a handful of times. The chain combines TRBV11-2 with TRBJ1-6, with a possible D match to TRBD1 (5 bases). Germline V gene data show CDR1 as SGHAT and CDR2 as FQNNGV. The CDR3 runs 14 residues. The ends were cut back, 3 bases at V and 4 bases at J, with 7 bases in the middle. The CDR3 sequence: CASSLKGYNSPLHF. CDR3 nucleotides: TGTGCCAGCAGCTTGAAGGGGTATAATTCACCCCTCCACTTT.

The CDR3 DNA follows: TGTGCCAGCAGCGGACTAGCGGGGGCCAGCTCCACAGATACGCAGTATTTT. This encodes CASSGLAGASSTDTQYF. The chain has TRBV7-9 and TRBJ2-3; the match to TRBD2 covers 13 bases. The germline V gene encodes CDR1 SEHNR and CDR2 FQNEAQ (reference sequence). Trimming took 5 bases from V and 2 from J; bases not matched to a gene: 7. The CDR3 has 17 residues.

The chain uses TRBV6-5 and TRBJ1-2; D is unresolved. The germline V and J ends were trimmed by 0 bases and 4 bases, with 9 bases remaining between them. Germline CDR1 and CDR2: MNHEY and SVGAGI. This CDR3 is built from 14 residues. The CDR3 here is CASSYSRTFYGYTF. The DNA for the CDR3 is TGTGCCAGCAGTTACTCGAGGACCTTCTATGGCTACACCTTC.

The V gene is TRBV7-6, the J gene TRBJ1-3; D is undetermined. Trimming shortened V by 2 bases and J by 0 bases, and 8 bases separated the two germline ends. Germline V CDR1 and CDR2: SGHVS, FNYEAQ. The CDR3 has 15 amino acids. The CDR3 bases are TGTGCCAGCAGCTTAAGTTCCGTCTCTGGAAACACCATATATTTT. Residues: CASSLSSVSGNTIYF.

This clonotype has only a few counts. The chain combines TRBV5-4 with TRBJ2-3; D is unclear. CDR1 and CDR2 from the germline V gene are SGHNT and YYREEE (reference sequence). CDR3 length equals 15 residues. V gave up 0 bases and J gave up 8 bases, with 16 bases separating them. CDR3: CASSLEYGGRSTQYF. In DNA form, the CDR3 reads TGTGCCAGCAGCTTGGAGTACGGCGGCCGATCTACGCAGTATTTT.

There are many counts of this clonotype. The chain recombines TRBV28 with TRBJ2-5; 7 bases are a match to TRBD1. From germline, CDR1 is MDHEN and CDR2 SYDVKM. The CDR3 contains 15 residues. Trimming removed 5 bases from V and 5 bases from J; junction bases left unmatched: 11. DNA of the CDR3: TGTGCCAGCAGTCACCGGCTGACAGGGCGGGAGACCCAGTACTTC. It encodes CASSHRLTGRETQYF.